These 22 T cell receptor beta chains originate from one sample sequenced in a study of T cells expressing NK-cell markers. With the 5' RACE reads reprocessed, TCRdb shows one record per CDR3 protein and no DNA. The sample yields over 100,000 distinct CDR3 sequences, of which the top ten take up around 18%. The sample consisted of blood T cells: a sorted CD56 or NKG2C T cell subset, CD4+ or CD8+ T cells, or bulk PBMC T cells (not recorded which). Receptors originate from a woman aged 18 to 75 in good health.

The rearrangement joins TRBV7-6 to TRBJ2-5; TCRdb names TRBD1, which stays unverified in the absence of DNA. The CDR3 covers 16 residues. Germline CDR1 reads SGHVS; CDR2 reads FNYEAQ. CDR3 protein: CASSSSSRGRRETQYF.

The chain has TRBV6-2 or TRBV6-3 and TRBJ2-1; with no DNA, the TCRdb D assignment of TRBD2 cannot be verified. The CDR3 loop spans 15 amino acids. The germline CDR1 and CDR2 sequences are MNHEY and SVGEGT. Here the CDR3 reads CASSNLAGGYNEQFF.

The genes are TRBV28 and TRBJ2-7; lacking DNA, the TRBD2 call made by TCRdb goes unchecked. Germline V gene lookup returns CDR1 MDHEN and CDR2 SYDVKM. The CDR3 covers 17 residues. Here the CDR3 reads CASSDGSSGSGSLRQYF.

The chain employs TRBV4-1 and TRBJ1-4. CDR1 is MGHRA and CDR2 is YSYEKL in the germline V gene. CDR3 length: 11 amino acids. The CDR3 protein is CASAANEKLFF.

The genes are TRBV7-9 and TRBJ1-1. The CDR3 totals 15 residues. The germline CDR1 and CDR2 sequences are SEHNR and FQNEAQ (reference sequence). The CDR3 protein is CASSLVGPWNTEAFF.

V is TRBV28 and J is TRBJ2-3; TCRdb's assignment of TRBD1 cannot be checked, as there is no DNA. CDR1 and CDR2 from the germline V gene are MDHEN and SYDVKM. This CDR3 is 18 amino acids long. CDR3 amino acids: CASSPETNLRGGTDTQYF.

V usage is TRBV30 and J usage is TRBJ2-5; TCRdb returns TRBD1, unconfirmable since there is no DNA. The CDR3 sequence is 14 residues long. Germline V gene sequence: CDR1 GTSNPN, CDR2 SVGIG (reference sequence). The CDR3 sequence is CAWDLLQGGETQYF. Full variable domain (missing parts from reference TRBV30 and TRBJ2-5): SQTIHQWPATLVQPVGSPLSLECTVEGTSNPNLYWYRQAAGRGLQLLFYSVGIGQISSEVPQNLSASRPQDRQFILSSKKLLLSDSGFYLCAWDLLQGGETQYFGPGTRLLVL.

The chain combines TRBV15 with TRBJ2-1; the D gene TCRdb calls, TRBD1, cannot be checked with no DNA. CDR3 length equals 15 residues. Looked up from germline, CDR1 is LNHNV and CDR2 is YYDKDF (reference sequence). This CDR3 reads CATSRGGGRGNEQFF.

J is TRBJ2-7 and V is TRBV30. Germline V gene sequence: CDR1 GTSNPN, CDR2 SVGIG (reference sequence). This CDR3 contains 13 residues. This CDR3 reads CAWRWTGTYEQYF.

The chain joins TRBV12-3 or TRBV12-4 to TRBJ2-3; as DNA is missing, the TRBD1 call by TCRdb cannot be tested. The CDR3 runs 15 residues. The CDR3 is CASSTPGGSTDTQYF.

The chain recombines TRBV3-1 with TRBJ2-5; as DNA is missing, the TRBD1 call by TCRdb cannot be tested. The CDR3 has 16 residues. Looked up from germline, CDR1 is LGHDT and CDR2 is YNNKEL (reference sequence). Here the CDR3 reads CASSQNGPLTGETQYF.

The chain recombines TRBV2 with TRBJ2-3; the TRBD2 assignment by TCRdb is unverifiable without DNA. Germline V lookup: CDR1 SNHLY, CDR2 FYNNEI. This CDR3 is built from 15 residues. CDR3 protein: CASSGGELQPDTQYF.

CDR3 in amino acids: CASSADRGNTGELFF. The genes are TRBV11-3 and TRBJ2-2; no DNA is available, so the TRBD1 call from TCRdb remains unchecked. There are 15 residues in the CDR3. The germline gives CDR1 SGHNT, CDR2 YENEEA.

This chain joins TRBV7-2 and TRBJ2-3; the D gene TCRdb calls, TRBD1, cannot be checked with no DNA. Looked up from germline, CDR1 is SGHTA and CDR2 is FQGNSA. This CDR3 contains 14 residues. The CDR3 loop is CASSSDRSRDTQYF.

The chain combines TRBV12-3 or TRBV12-4 with TRBJ2-7. The CDR3 is 12 amino acids. CDR3 loop: CASSLSTYEQYF.

This chain joins TRBV7-9 and TRBJ1-5. Germline CDR1 and CDR2: SEHNR and FQNEAQ (reference sequence). The CDR3 contains 14 residues. This CDR3 reads CASSLEGSNQPQHF.

The chain links TRBV10-3 to TRBJ2-1. CDR1 and CDR2 from the germline V gene are ENHRY and SYGVKD. The CDR3 spans 14 residues. CDR3 sequence reads: CAISDGSSYNEQFF.

The chain employs TRBV6-5 and TRBJ2-7; checking the TCRdb D call of TRBD1 is not possible without DNA. The CDR3 covers 17 residues. Germline CDR1 reads MNHEY; CDR2 reads SVGAGI. The CDR3 is CASSYPFRTEGDYEQYF.

CDR3 sequence: CASSPNLGGNEQFF. V gene TRBV12-3 or TRBV12-4 combines with J gene TRBJ2-1; TCRdb names TRBD1, which stays unverified in the absence of DNA. This CDR3 has 14 residues.

The J gene is TRBJ2-3, the V gene TRBV6-1; the D gene TCRdb calls, TRBD2, cannot be checked with no DNA. CDR1 is MNHNS and CDR2 is SASEGT in the germline V gene. The CDR3 is made up of 16 amino acids. CDR3 loop: CASSGVAADGRDTQYF.

The CDR3 reads CASSPGLYTGELFF. V and J are TRBV12-3 or TRBV12-4 and TRBJ2-2; lacking DNA, the TRBD2 call made by TCRdb goes unchecked. This CDR3 has 14 residues.

The genes are TRBV19 and TRBJ1-1. Per germline, CDR1 LNHDA and CDR2 SQIVND (reference sequence). This CDR3 spans 13 amino acids. The chain's CDR3 is CASSIAMNTEAFF. The full variable domain, completed using reference TRBV19 and TRBJ1-1, is DGGITQSPKYLFRKEGQNVTLSCEQNLNHDAMYWYRQDPGQGLRLIYYSQIVNDFQKGDIAEGYSVSREKKESFPLTVTSAQKNPTAFYLCASSIAMNTEAFFGQGTRLTVV.